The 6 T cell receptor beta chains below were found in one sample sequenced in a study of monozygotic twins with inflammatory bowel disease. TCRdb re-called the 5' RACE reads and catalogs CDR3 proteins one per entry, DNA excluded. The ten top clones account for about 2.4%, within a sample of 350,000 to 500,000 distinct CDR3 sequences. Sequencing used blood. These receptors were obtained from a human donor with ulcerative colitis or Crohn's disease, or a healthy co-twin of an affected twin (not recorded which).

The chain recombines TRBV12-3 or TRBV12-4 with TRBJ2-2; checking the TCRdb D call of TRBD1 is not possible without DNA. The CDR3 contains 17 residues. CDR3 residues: CASRLTPGQGASGELFF.

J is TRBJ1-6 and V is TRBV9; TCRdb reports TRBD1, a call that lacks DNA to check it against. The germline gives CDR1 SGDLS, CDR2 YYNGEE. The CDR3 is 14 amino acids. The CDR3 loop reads CASSWTGHNSPLHF.

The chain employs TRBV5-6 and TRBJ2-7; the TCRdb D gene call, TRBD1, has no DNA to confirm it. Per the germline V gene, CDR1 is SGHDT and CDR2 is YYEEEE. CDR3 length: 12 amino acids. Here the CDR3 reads CASKGSPGEQYF.

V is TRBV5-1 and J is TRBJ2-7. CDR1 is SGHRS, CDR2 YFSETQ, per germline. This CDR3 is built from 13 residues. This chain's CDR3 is CASSMDFSYEQYF.

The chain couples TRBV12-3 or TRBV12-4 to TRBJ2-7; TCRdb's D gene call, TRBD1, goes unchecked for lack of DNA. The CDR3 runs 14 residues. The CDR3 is CASSSGTGLYEQYF.

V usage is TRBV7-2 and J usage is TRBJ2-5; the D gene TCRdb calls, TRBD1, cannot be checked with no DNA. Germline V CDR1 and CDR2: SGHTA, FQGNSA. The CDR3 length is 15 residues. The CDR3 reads CASSLVSGGGETQYF.